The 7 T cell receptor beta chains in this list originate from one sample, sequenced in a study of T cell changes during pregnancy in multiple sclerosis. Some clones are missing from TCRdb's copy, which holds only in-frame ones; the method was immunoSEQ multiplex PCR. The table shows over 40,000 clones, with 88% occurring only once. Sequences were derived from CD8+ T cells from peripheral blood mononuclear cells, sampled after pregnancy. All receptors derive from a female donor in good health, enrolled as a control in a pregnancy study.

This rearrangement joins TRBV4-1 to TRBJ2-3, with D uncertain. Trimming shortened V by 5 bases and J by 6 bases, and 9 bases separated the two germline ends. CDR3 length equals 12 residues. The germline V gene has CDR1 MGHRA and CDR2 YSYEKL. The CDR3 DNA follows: TGCGCCAGCAGCGAAGGCAGGGATACGCAGTATTTT. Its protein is CASSEGRDTQYF.

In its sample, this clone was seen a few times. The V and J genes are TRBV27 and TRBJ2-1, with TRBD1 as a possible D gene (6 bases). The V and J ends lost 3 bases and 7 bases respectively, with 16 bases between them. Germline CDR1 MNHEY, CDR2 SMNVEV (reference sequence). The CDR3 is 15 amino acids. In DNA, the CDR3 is TGTGCCAGCAGTTTGGTCAGGGGCCACGGGAATGAGCAGTTCTTC. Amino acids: CASSLVRGHGNEQFF.

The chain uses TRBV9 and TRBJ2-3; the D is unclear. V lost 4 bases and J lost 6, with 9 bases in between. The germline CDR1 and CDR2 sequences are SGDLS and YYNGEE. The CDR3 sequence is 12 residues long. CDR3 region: CASSSRADTQYF. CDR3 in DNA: TGTGCCAGCAGCTCTCGCGCCGATACGCAGTATTTT.

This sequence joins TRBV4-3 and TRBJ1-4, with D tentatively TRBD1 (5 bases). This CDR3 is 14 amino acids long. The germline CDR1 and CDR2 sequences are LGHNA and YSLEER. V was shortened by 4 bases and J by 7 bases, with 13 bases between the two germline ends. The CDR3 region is CASSLAGVGEKLFF. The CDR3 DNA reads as TGCGCCAGCAGCCTAGCGGGGGTCGGTGAAAAACTGTTTTTT.

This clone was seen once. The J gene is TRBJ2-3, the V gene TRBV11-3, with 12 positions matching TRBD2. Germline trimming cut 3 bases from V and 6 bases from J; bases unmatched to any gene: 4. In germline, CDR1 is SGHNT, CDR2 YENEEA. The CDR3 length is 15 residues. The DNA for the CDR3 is TGTGCCAGCAGCTTCACTAGCGGGGGGCGGGATACGCAGTATTTT. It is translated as CASSFTSGGRDTQYF.

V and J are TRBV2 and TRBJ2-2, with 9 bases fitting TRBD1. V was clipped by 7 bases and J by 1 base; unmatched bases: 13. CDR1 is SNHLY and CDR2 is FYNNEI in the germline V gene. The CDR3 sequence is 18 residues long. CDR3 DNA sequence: TGTGCCAGCAAGGAAGACAGGGGGGACCTCCGGAACACCGGGGAGCTGTTTTTT. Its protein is CASKEDRGDLRNTGELFF.

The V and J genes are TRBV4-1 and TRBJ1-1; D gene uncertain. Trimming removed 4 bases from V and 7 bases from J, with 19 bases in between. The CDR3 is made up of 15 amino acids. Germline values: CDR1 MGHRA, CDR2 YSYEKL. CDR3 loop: CASSPYVGGSLEAFF. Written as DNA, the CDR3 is TGCGCCAGCAGCCCCTACGTCGGAGGGTCCCTTGAAGCTTTCTTT.